The clone carrying this T cell receptor (beta chain) was recorded many times. The data belong to a study of early T cells in non-severe SARS-CoV-2 infection. The V gene lost 1 base and the J gene lost 6 bases, with 17 bases spanning the gap. From germline, CDR1 is DFQATT and CDR2 SNEGSKA (reference sequence). The CDR3 has 15 residues. TCRdb re-called the 5' RACE reads through MiXCR, storing one row per CDR3 protein. Of around 57,000 distinct CDR3 sequences in the sample, around 12% were seen once. The sequence came from an adult who was a healthcare worker with PCR-confirmed SARS-CoV-2 infection or an uninfected control (not recorded which). The genes are TRBV20-1 and TRBJ2-3, with D maybe TRBD2 (6 bases). The material sequenced was whole blood. The CDR3 nucleotides are TGCAGTGCTAGAGGAGGAGGGCGGGGTCGGGATACGCAGTATTTT. This sequence encodes CSARGGGRGRDTQYF.